These 10 T cell receptor beta chains came from one sample sequenced in a study of cytomegalovirus exposure and HLA in healthy donors. Data came from immunoSEQ multiplex PCR; TCRdb stores just in-frame clones and leaves some out. The sample lists around 99,000 clones, 88% occurring once. Sample: PBMCs. These receptors originate from a woman aged 18-29 years in good health and CMV-seronegative.

The rearrangement uses TRBV27 and TRBJ1-5; D uncertain. The CDR3 sequence is 13 residues long. Looked up from germline, CDR1 is MNHEY and CDR2 is SMNVEV (reference sequence). Trimming cost V 4 bases and J 6 bases, with 10 bases left between them. Here the CDR3 reads CASSSRVGQPQHF. In nucleotides, the CDR3 is TGTGCCAGCAGTTCGAGGGTAGGTCAGCCCCAGCATTTT.

This sequence joins TRBV28 and TRBJ2-7; the D gene is possibly TRBD1 (7 bases). Trimming shortened V by 5 bases and J by 2 bases, and 19 bases separated the two germline ends. The germline V gene has CDR1 MDHEN and CDR2 SYDVKM. The CDR3 sequence is 16 residues long. The CDR3 is CASSTTQGGRPYEQYF. CDR3 bases: TGTGCCAGCAGTACCACGCAGGGGGGTAGGCCCTACGAGCAGTACTTC.

The V call is TRBV6-5, the J call TRBJ1-2; 9 bases line up with TRBD1. The CDR3 spans 14 residues. In germline, CDR1 is MNHEY, CDR2 SVGAGI. Trimming at V came to 6 bases and at J to 4 bases, leaving 6 bases not matched to a gene. The CDR3 nucleotides read TGTGCCAGCAGCTTCACAGGGGGCTCCTATGGCTACACCTTC. Protein product: CASSFTGGSYGYTF.

The chain couples TRBV7-3 to TRBJ1-4; possible D gene TRBD1, 5 bases. In germline, CDR1 is SGHTA, CDR2 FQGTGA. V was cut by 2 bases and J by 7 bases, with 11 bases left in between. This CDR3 has 14 residues. The CDR3 sequence: CASSLSGFGEKLFF. The CDR3 bases are TGTGCCAGCAGCTTATCAGGGTTTGGTGAAAAACTGTTTTTT.

The rearrangement joins TRBV5-1 to TRBJ1-2, with D uncertain. CDR1 is SGHRS, CDR2 YFSETQ, per germline. This CDR3 is built from 13 residues. V lost 4 bases to trimming and J lost 1 base, with 8 bases between them. CDR3 sequence (DNA): TGCGCCAGCAGCATAGAAATTAACTATGGCTACACCTTC. Residues: CASSIEINYGYTF.

The chain has TRBV18 and TRBJ2-3; TRBD2 matches 13 bases. The CDR3 contains 16 residues. CDR1 and CDR2 from the germline V gene are KGHSH and LQKENI. V trimming: 6 bases; J trimming: 3 bases; junction bases outside the gene matches: 6. The CDR3 nucleotides read TGTGCCAGCTCGGCACTAGCGGGAGGGCCGACAGATACGCAGTATTTT. It translates to CASSALAGGPTDTQYF.

The chain is built from TRBV10-3 and TRBJ1-2; 7 nucleotides match TRBD1. Germline V gives CDR1 ENHRY, CDR2 SYGVKD. There are 13 residues in the CDR3. V shed 8 bases, J shed 6 bases, and the junction held 9 bases outside the gene matches. The CDR3 spells CAIGSGTVDGYTF. DNA for the CDR3: TGTGCCATCGGTAGCGGGACAGTGGATGGCTACACCTTC.

The chain has TRBV7-7 and TRBJ2-5, with TRBD2 matching 7 bases. Germline V CDR1 and CDR2: SSHAT, FNYEAQ (reference sequence). V lost 8 bases to trimming and J lost 0 bases; unmatched junction nucleotides: 3. The CDR3 totals 13 residues. CDR3 DNA: TGTGCCAGCGCAGCGGGGTACCAAGAGACCCAGTACTTC. Amino acid sequence: CASAAGYQETQYF.

The chain carries TRBV27 and TRBJ2-3; no firm D call. CDR3 length: 14 amino acids. Germline V lookup: CDR1 MNHEY, CDR2 SMNVEV (reference sequence). Between the trimmed V and J ends, which lost 1 base and 2 bases, there was a span of 7 bases. The DNA of the CDR3 is TGTGCCAGCAGTTTATACGGTTACACAGATACGCAGTATTTT. This codes for CASSLYGYTDTQYF.

The rearrangement links TRBV5-1 to TRBJ2-1, with 12 nucleotides matching TRBD2. The CDR3 length is 15 residues. V shed 4 bases, J shed 8 bases, and the junction held 7 bases outside the gene matches. CDR1 SGHRS and CDR2 YFSETQ come from the germline V gene. The CDR3 spells CASSPGTSGWDEQFF. DNA for the CDR3: TGCGCCAGCAGCCCCGGGACTAGCGGGTGGGATGAGCAGTTCTTC. Variable domain in full (rest from reference TRBV5-1 and TRBJ2-1): KAGVTQTPRYLIKTRGQQVTLSCSPISGHRSVSWYQQTPGQGLQFLFEYFSETQRNKGNFPGRFSGRQFSNSRSEMNVSTLELGDSALYLCASSPGTSGWDEQFFGPGTRLTVL.